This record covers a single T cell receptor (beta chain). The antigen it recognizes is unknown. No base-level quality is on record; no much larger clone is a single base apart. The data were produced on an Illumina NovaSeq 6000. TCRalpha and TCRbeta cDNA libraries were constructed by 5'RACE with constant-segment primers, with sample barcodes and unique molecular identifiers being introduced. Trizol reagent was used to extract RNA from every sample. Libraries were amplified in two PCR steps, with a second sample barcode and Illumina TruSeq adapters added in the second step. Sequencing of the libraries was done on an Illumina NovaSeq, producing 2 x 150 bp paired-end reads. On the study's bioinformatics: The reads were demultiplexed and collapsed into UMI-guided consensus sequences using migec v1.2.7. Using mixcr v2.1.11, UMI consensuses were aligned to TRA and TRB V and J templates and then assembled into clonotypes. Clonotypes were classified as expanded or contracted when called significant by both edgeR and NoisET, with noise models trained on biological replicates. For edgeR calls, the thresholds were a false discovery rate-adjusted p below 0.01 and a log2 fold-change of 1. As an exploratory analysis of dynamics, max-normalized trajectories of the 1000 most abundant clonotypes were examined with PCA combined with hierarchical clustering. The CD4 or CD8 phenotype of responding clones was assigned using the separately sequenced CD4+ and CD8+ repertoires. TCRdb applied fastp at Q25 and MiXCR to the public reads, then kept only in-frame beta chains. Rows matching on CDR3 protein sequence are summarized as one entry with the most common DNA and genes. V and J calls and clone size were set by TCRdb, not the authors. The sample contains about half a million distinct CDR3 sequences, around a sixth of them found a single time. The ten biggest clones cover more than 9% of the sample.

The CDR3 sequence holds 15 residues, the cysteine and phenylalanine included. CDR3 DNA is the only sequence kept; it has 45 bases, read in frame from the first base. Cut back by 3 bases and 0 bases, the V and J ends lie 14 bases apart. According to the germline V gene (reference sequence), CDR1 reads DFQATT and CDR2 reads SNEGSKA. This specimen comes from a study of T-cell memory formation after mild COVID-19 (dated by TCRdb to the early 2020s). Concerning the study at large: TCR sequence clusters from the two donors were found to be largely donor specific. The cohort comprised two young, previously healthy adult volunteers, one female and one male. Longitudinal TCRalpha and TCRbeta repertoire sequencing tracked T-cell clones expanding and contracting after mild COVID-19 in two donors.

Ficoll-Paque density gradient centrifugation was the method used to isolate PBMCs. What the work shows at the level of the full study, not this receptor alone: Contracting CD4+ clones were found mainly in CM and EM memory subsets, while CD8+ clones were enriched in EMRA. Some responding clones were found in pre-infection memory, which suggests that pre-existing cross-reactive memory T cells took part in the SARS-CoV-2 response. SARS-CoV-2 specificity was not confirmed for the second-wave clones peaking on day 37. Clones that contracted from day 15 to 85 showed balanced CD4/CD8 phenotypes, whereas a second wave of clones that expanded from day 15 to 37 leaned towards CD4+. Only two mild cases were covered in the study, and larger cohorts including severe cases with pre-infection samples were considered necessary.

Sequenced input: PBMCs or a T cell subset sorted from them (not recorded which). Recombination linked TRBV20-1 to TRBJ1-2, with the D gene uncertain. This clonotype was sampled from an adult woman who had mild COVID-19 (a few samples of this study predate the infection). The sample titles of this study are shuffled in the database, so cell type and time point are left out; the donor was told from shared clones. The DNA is TGCAGTGCTAGCCGTGGCAGAGCAGCTAACTATGGCTACACCTTC. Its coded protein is CSASRGRAANYGYTF.